This T cell receptor beta chain is from a study of immune evolution from preneoplasia to lung adenocarcinoma (dated by TCRdb to the early 2020s). Background on the whole study: HLA loss of heterozygosity was observed in approximately 7%, 15% and 30% of AIS, MIA and ADC lesions, respectively, and was not observed in any AAH lesions. The sample size was set by how many specimens were available, not by a prior power calculation. Resected precursor lesions (AAH, AIS, MIA) and invasive adenocarcinomas were compared with paired morphologically normal lung tissue. A total of over 50 patients contributed TCR sequencing data. The immune data were combined with whole exome sequencing and methylation data from the same cohort of nodules. The overall cohort was made up of fewer than 70 patients with pulmonary nodules who had surgical resection. According to the study, roughly 110 samples were used for TCR sequencing. Immune contexture across lung adenocarcinoma precursors and invasive adenocarcinoma was profiled using immune gene expression, TCR sequencing and multiplex immunofluorescence. Class I HLA alleles were inferred from exome data with POLYSOLVER, and allele-specific HLA loss was detected with LOHHLA. Points the paper makes about the study in general: Top T cell clone frequencies were highest in normal lung and appeared to decrease progressively from AAH through AIS, MIA and invasive adenocarcinoma. Clonality was highest in normal lung, while later-stage lesions appeared to show lower clonality but higher T cell density and diversity. T cell clonality was highest in KRAS-mutant nodules compared with EGFR-mutant or double wild-type lesions. The findings rested on association rather than direct causation, and larger cohorts with long-term follow-up and longitudinal biopsies were considered necessary. All patients were from Japan and China, so applicability to Western populations was uncertain.

A note on this clone: Its cognate antigen has yet to be identified. The junction does not match germline at one end; this may be a read error.

The immunoSEQ hsTCRbeta Kit was used to sequence TCR beta CDR3 regions from DNA. For the original study's pipeline: TCR sequencing data were analysed with the ImmunoSEQ Analyzer. T cell clonality was defined as 1 minus Pielou's evenness, as computed on productive rearrangements. The inverse Simpson index, applied to productive templates, was used to measure T cell diversity. T cell density was expressed as TCR beta template counts normalized to usable DNA, with usable DNA estimated by amplifying and sequencing housekeeping genes. Two-sided Kruskal-Wallis tests were used to compare TCR metrics across histologic stages. This is the immuneACCESS table as TCRdb keeps it, with only in-frame sequences that have V and J called. A part of the clones is gone; compared with another copy, unresolved V genes explain less than half, and the rest is unexplained. The V and J calls and clone size come from that table; D and trimming were worked out from the DNA. The sample data list roughly 10,000 clones, and about four fifths of these were observed just once. 3% to 5% of the sample lies in the top ten.

Patients underwent resection in Japan or China between about 2013 and 2018. The histologic diagnosis of each case was independently confirmed on H&E slides by two lung cancer pathologists. For nucleic acid extraction, premalignant or tumor cells were enriched by macro-dissection following pathologic assessment. FFPE tissue was used for DNA isolation with the AllPrep DNA/RNA FFPE Kit. The source is a person between 55 and 80 years old with lung adenocarcinoma. The specimen was FFPE minimally invasive lung adenocarcinoma tissue. What the cell subset or site label conveys for this sample: micro-invasive lung adenocarcinoma (MIA).

The DNA reads as follows: TGTGCCAGCAGCCTAGGAGGGGGCCGAAGCAATCAGCCCCAGCATTTT. The resulting protein is CASSLGGGRSNQPQHF. The chain joins TRBV13 to TRBJ1-5, and TRBD1 matches 7 of the central bases. CDR1 and CDR2, looked up from the germline V gene (reference sequence), are PRHDT and FYEKMQ. There are 16 amino acids in the CDR3, from cysteine to phenylalanine inclusive. This entry keeps only the CDR3 DNA: 48 bases, framed from base 1.